This record covers a single TCR beta chain. Its specificity is not known. These data originate in a study of cytomegalovirus exposure and HLA in healthy donors. Points from the study as a whole: Most of the TCR beta V segments (in an earlier analysis) were productive either about 87% or about 30% of the time.

A multiplex PCR was run with 60 Vbeta primers and 13 Jbeta primers. Libraries were prepared by immunoSEQ multiplex PCR; TCRdb keeps only in-frame clonotypes and omits some of them. Of about 180,000 clones in the sample, 70% to 85% were seen once. CDR3 size: 15 residues. Unmatched junction bases numbered 9, after V lost 7 bases and J lost 2 bases. Germline lookup yields CDR1 MNHEY and CDR2 SVGAGI. This chain links TRBV6-5 with TRBJ2-7; 9 nucleotides line up with TRBD1. Sequencing was done on a sample of PBMCs. This TCR was recovered from a woman younger than 45 in good health and CMV-seropositive. The CDR3 protein is CASISQGAPAYEQYF. In DNA, the CDR3 is TGTGCCAGCATCTCACAGGGGGCCCCCGCCTACGAGCAGTACTTC.